This TCR beta chain was obtained from a study of cytomegalovirus exposure and HLA in healthy donors. The study, taken as a whole, reports: Among donors in an Asian-associated ancestry cluster, a later analysis reportedly found fewer N-insertions than the approximately 700-donor mean. Trimming of TCR beta V- and J-genes showed a link, identified in a later analysis, to a missense DCLRE1C variant. The classifier, whose performance was assessed in both the original and validation cohorts, reportedly diagnosed cytomegalovirus status with high specificity and sensitivity.

CDR3 length equals 14 residues. The germline V gene has CDR1 SSHAT and CDR2 FNYEAQ (reference sequence). Comments on this clone: What it binds is not known. The junction does not match germline at one end; this may be a read error.

The PCR was carried out with 60 Vbeta primers and 13 Jbeta primers. Sequencing was performed with immunoSEQ multiplex PCR; in TCRdb, only in-frame clones are kept and a portion is missing. The data contain 150,000 to 200,000 clones, 84% of them seen just once; the ten biggest clones take up 0.25% to 0.3%. Sequenced material: PBMCs. This chain joins TRBV7-7 and TRBJ1-3; the D is unclear. This receptor was taken from a boy younger than 18 in good health and CMV-seronegative. The CDR3 nucleotides read TGTGCTAGCAGCTCGGGATTGCCTGGAAACACCATATATTTT. This encodes CASSSGLPGNTIYF.